Following are 25 T cell receptor beta chains from one sample sequenced in a study of CXCR3-negative and CXCR3-positive naive CD8 T cells. Study-wide results and caveats: CXCR3-positive naive cells carried more hydrophobic TRB CDR3s than CXCR3-negative naive cells did.

The authors prepared UMI-labeled TRB cDNA libraries by 5' RACE. TCRdb reanalyzed the 5' RACE reads, giving one entry per CDR3 protein sequence and no DNA. The listing contains about 110,000 distinct CDR3 sequences. These receptors are not linked to any known antigen. Sequenced sample: naive CXCR3+ CD8+ T cells from blood. Noted subset: CD45RO-CCR7+CD27+CD95- naive CD8+ T cells expressing CXCR3 (TNR3+). These receptors all come from a human donor in good health. Some clones in this sample may be carry-over from other donors' samples.

J is TRBJ2-2 and V is TRBV7-2. Germline V CDR1 and CDR2: SGHTA, FQGNSA. This CDR3 spans 12 amino acids. The CDR3 sequence is CASSPYTGELFF.

V gene TRBV6-5 combines with J gene TRBJ2-7. From germline, CDR1 is MNHEY and CDR2 SVGAGI. The length of the CDR3 is 13 residues. CDR3 loop: CASSSGITYEQYF.

The chain has TRBV7-9 and TRBJ1-1. Germline-derived CDR1 and CDR2 are SEHNR and FQNEAQ (reference sequence). CDR3 length: 13 residues. CDR3 loop: CASSLVSAPEAFF.

The chain has TRBV7-7 and TRBJ1-1. Germline V CDR1 and CDR2: SSHAT, FNYEAQ (reference sequence). The CDR3 spans 15 residues. The CDR3 is CASSFHGLLNTEAFF.

This chain connects TRBV7-2 to TRBJ2-7; no DNA is available, so the TRBD1 call from TCRdb remains unchecked. Per germline, CDR1 SGHTA and CDR2 FQGNSA. The length of the CDR3 is 15 residues. CDR3 in amino acids: CASSLAGAGSYEQYF.

The V call is TRBV6-2 or TRBV6-3, the J call TRBJ1-1; the D gene TCRdb calls, TRBD1, cannot be checked with no DNA. The CDR3 loop spans 15 amino acids. Germline V gene data show CDR1 as MNHEY and CDR2 as SVGEGT. The CDR3 here is CASSELGQADTEAFF.

The chain links TRBV4-1 to TRBJ2-5; as DNA is missing, the TRBD2 call by TCRdb cannot be tested. Germline V gene sequence: CDR1 MGHRA, CDR2 YSYEKL. CDR3 length equals 16 residues. The CDR3 loop is CASSPRTVSLKETQYF.

The V and J genes are TRBV29-1 and TRBJ2-3. The CDR3 runs 13 residues. Germline V lookup: CDR1 SQVTM, CDR2 ANQGSEA. The chain's CDR3 is CSVDGLAADTQYF.

The chain joins TRBV5-6 to TRBJ2-7; TCRdb outputs TRBD1, but without DNA this stays unchecked. The CDR3 length is 15 residues. CDR1 SGHDT and CDR2 YYEEEE come from the germline V gene. The CDR3 protein is CASSLGQGAFYEQYF.

The rearrangement links TRBV19 to TRBJ2-7; TCRdb outputs TRBD2, but without DNA this stays unchecked. Germline V CDR1 and CDR2: LNHDA, SQIVND (reference sequence). This CDR3 comprises 14 residues. This chain's CDR3 is CASNEAGLAYEQYF.

This chain links TRBV15 with TRBJ2-7. Germline V gene sequence: CDR1 LNHNV, CDR2 YYDKDF (reference sequence). This CDR3 has 13 amino acids. CDR3: CATSSIPVSEKYF.

The genes are TRBV7-9 and TRBJ2-1; the TCRdb call, TRBD2, lacks DNA for checking. CDR1 and CDR2 from the germline V gene are SEHNR and FQNEAQ (reference sequence). The CDR3 is 16 residues long. The CDR3 sequence: CASSPPSGGAFDEQFF.

The chain carries TRBV28 and TRBJ1-5; TCRdb's D call of TRBD1 is untestable without DNA. Germline V gene sequence: CDR1 MDHEN, CDR2 SYDVKM. The CDR3 loop spans 13 amino acids. This chain's CDR3 is CASSFGAEQPQHF.

The gene calls are TRBV13 and TRBJ2-5; the D call from TCRdb, TRBD1, cannot be confirmed without DNA. Germline V gene lookup returns CDR1 PRHDT and CDR2 FYEKMQ (reference sequence). This CDR3 has 16 amino acids. The CDR3 loop is CASSSSGPQLSETQYF.

CDR3 sequence: CASSIDLGSYEQYF. V is TRBV19 and J is TRBJ2-7. Germline loops: CDR1 LNHDA, CDR2 SQIVND (reference sequence). The CDR3 loop spans 14 amino acids.

This chain connects TRBV15 to TRBJ2-5; with no DNA, the TCRdb D assignment of TRBD2 cannot be verified. Per the germline V gene, CDR1 is LNHNV and CDR2 is YYDKDF (reference sequence). The CDR3 extends over 18 amino acids. The CDR3: CATSREILAGGLQETQYF.

This rearrangement joins TRBV12-3 or TRBV12-4 to TRBJ1-1; TCRdb picks TRBD1, but there is no DNA to check that call. The CDR3 runs 13 residues. CDR3 protein: CASSFPSGGEAFF.

The gene calls are TRBV9 and TRBJ2-1; no DNA is available, so the TRBD1 call from TCRdb remains unchecked. There are 14 residues in the CDR3. Germline CDR1 reads SGDLS; CDR2 reads YYNGEE. The CDR3: CASSVGRGYNEQFF.

The chain has TRBV6-5 and TRBJ2-5. Germline loops: CDR1 MNHEY, CDR2 SVGAGI. This CDR3 has 15 residues. CDR3 protein: CASSYHLQAAETQYF.

V usage is TRBV7-8 and J usage is TRBJ2-2; TCRdb's D call of TRBD1 is untestable without DNA. The CDR3 has 17 residues. The germline V gene encodes CDR1 SGHVS and CDR2 FQNEAQ. The CDR3 is CASSDSVGGANTGELFF.

This rearrangement joins TRBV29-1 to TRBJ2-7; TCRdb selects TRBD1, and the lack of DNA leaves this call unchecked. The germline V gene has CDR1 SQVTM and CDR2 ANQGSEA. This CDR3 is 13 amino acids long. CDR3 loop: CSAGWDGGNEQYF.

The chain's CDR3 is CASSLDYLEGASTEAFF. The chain combines TRBV7-9 with TRBJ1-1; TCRdb gives TRBD1 as the D gene, but with no DNA this cannot be confirmed. Germline CDR1 reads SEHNR; CDR2 reads FQNEAQ (reference sequence). The length of the CDR3 is 17 residues.

This chain links TRBV5-1 with TRBJ1-1; the D gene TCRdb calls, TRBD1, cannot be checked with no DNA. CDR1 and CDR2 from the germline V gene are SGHRS and YFSETQ. This CDR3 contains 16 residues. This chain's CDR3 is CASSLRFGQGGTEAFF.

V usage is TRBV7-3 and J usage is TRBJ2-3; as DNA is missing, the TRBD2 call by TCRdb cannot be tested. This CDR3 contains 13 residues. Germline V CDR1 and CDR2: SGHTA, FQGTGA. CDR3 residues: CASSYSGTDTQYF.

The chain employs TRBV5-6 and TRBJ2-7; TCRdb's D call, TRBD1, is unchecked because there is no DNA. Per germline, CDR1 SGHDT and CDR2 YYEEEE. CDR3 length equals 13 residues. The CDR3 region is CASRGRTTYEQYF.